Listed below are T cell receptor beta chains from one sample, sequenced in a study of blood T cell repertoires in COVID-19. Profiling relied on immunoSEQ multiplex PCR, and the TCRdb table lists in-frame clones only, not all of them. This sample yields about 190,000 clones, of which around 80% are seen a single time; approximately 15% belongs to the top ten. Sequencing was performed on peripheral blood. The receptors originated from a man aged 50 to 59 who had recovered from COVID-19. Both conserved end residues are trimmed from each CDR3.

cdr3_aa	v_call	j_call
ASSLAGGEKLF	TRBV7-7	TRBJ1-4
ASSSRAAYNEQF	TRBV11-3	TRBJ2-1
ASSPTGGRTRTDTQY	TRBV28	TRBJ2-3
ASTPFEGSTDTQY	TRBV2	TRBJ2-3
ASRRSGYEQF	TRBV6-5	TRBJ2-1
ASSLSPPRGYSYNEQF	TRBV7-6	TRBJ2-1
ASSFGFQGPYEQY	TRBV5-6	TRBJ2-7
ASSLDNSGNTIY	TRBV7-9	TRBJ1-3
ASSVDLHTGELF	TRBV9	TRBJ2-2
ASSHTAGEQY	TRBV11-2	TRBJ2-7
ASSLGTGLGELF	TRBV7-6	TRBJ2-2
ASSHPFNGELNTEAF	TRBV6-6	TRBJ1-1
ASSFSDTGELF	TRBV5-1	TRBJ2-2
ASSLDVAATDTQY	TRBV7-9	TRBJ2-3
ASSPVLRLGGEKLF	TRBV5-1	TRBJ1-4
ASSLRQGDYNEQF	TRBV28	TRBJ2-1
ASNFHLSSDEQF	TRBV19	TRBJ2-1
ASSQALASGSNEQF	TRBV4-1	TRBJ2-1
ASSLARTSGRAGTGELF	TRBV7-8	TRBJ2-2
SVDSGQGAREQY	TRBV29-1	TRBJ2-7
ASSLSPYEQY	TRBV6-5	TRBJ2-7
ASSIGGAGNQPQH	TRBV19	TRBJ1-5
ATSRESPDEQF	TRBV15	TRBJ2-1
ASSPYLRAGGNNEQF	TRBV4-2	TRBJ2-1
AWSMSDNSNQPQH	TRBV30	TRBJ1-5
SAGHLNQPQH	TRBV29-1	TRBJ1-5
ATSRDPGSNQPQH	TRBV15	TRBJ1-5
ASSLTDPNEQF	TRBV6-6	TRBJ2-1
ASVPGRSYNEQF	TRBV2	TRBJ2-1
ASSQDLLPGWYEQY	TRBV4-3	TRBJ2-7
ASSSIRDYNPRRSYEQY	TRBV9	TRBJ2-7
ASSPLGALEKLF	TRBV11-2	TRBJ1-4
SVEGGTRVNEQF	TRBV29-1	TRBJ2-1
ASSYSGRLAAQETQY	TRBV6-2/TRBV6-3	TRBJ2-5
ASSYPSIGTSGRTVETQY	TRBV28	TRBJ2-5
ASRGGLADYNEQF	TRBV5-4	TRBJ2-1
ASSFGQGAGEQY	TRBV11-2	TRBJ2-7
ASSREVRELF	TRBV11-2	TRBJ2-2
ASSYGGQGEQY	TRBV6-6	TRBJ2-7
ASSIAGTSSGEQF	TRBV19	TRBJ2-1
ASSRVEREKLF	TRBV6-6	TRBJ1-4
ASSLSPLGQGLVTEAF	TRBV28	TRBJ1-1
ATSRVLETYNEQF	TRBV15	TRBJ2-1
ASSTGLAAYEQY	TRBV3-1/TRBV3-2	TRBJ2-7
ASSWAIGSHEQY	TRBV2	TRBJ2-7
ASSIQVTPGETQY	TRBV19	TRBJ2-5
ASSIVRLAGSYNEQF	TRBV19	TRBJ2-1
ASSLLAGPYEQY	TRBV3-1/TRBV3-2	TRBJ2-7
ATSGKPGQGDNEQF	TRBV24-1	TRBJ2-1